The 25 T cell receptor beta chains in this list originate from one sample, sequenced in a study of OX40 agonist ivuxolimab in advanced cancers. Clones were read by immunoSEQ multiplex PCR, and TCRdb kept only the in-frame ones, dropping some. The table lists over 80,000 clones, about 90% of them singletons. This specimen consisted of CD4+ or CD8+ T cells sorted from blood, obtained in a trial of the OX40 agonist ivuxolimab. Source of these receptors: an adult with an advanced solid tumor such as melanoma, head and neck, liver or kidney cancer.

The chain uses TRBV18 and TRBJ1-1; D gene ambiguous. The CDR3 loop spans 12 amino acids. Deletions cut 1 base from V and 8 bases from J, with 8 bases between. The germline CDR1 and CDR2 sequences are KGHSH and LQKENI. CDR3 residues: CASSPLGSEAFF. The CDR3 coding sequence is TGTGCCAGCTCACCACTGGGCTCCGAAGCTTTCTTT.

V gene TRBV5-1 combines with J gene TRBJ2-2; D possibly corresponds to TRBD2 (6 bases). V lost 0 bases, J lost 6 bases, and 12 bases lay in between. CDR1 is SGHRS and CDR2 is YFSETQ in the germline V gene. This CDR3 spans 15 amino acids. CDR3 sequence: CASSLGDSHAGELFF. CDR3 sequence (DNA): TGCGCCAGCAGCTTGGGGGACTCTCACGCCGGGGAGCTGTTTTTT.

This rearrangement joins TRBV28 to TRBJ1-1; 9 nucleotides align to TRBD1. Germline V gives CDR1 MDHEN, CDR2 SYDVKM. This CDR3 has 14 amino acids. V shed 9 bases, J shed 4 bases, and the junction held 9 bases outside the gene matches. The CDR3 coding sequence is TGTGCCAGTAAAACAGGGGGCATGGTCACTGAAGCTTTCTTT. It encodes CASKTGGMVTEAFF.

The chain employs TRBV7-2 and TRBJ2-3, with a possible D match to TRBD1 (6 bases). The CDR3 spans 14 residues. The germline gives CDR1 SGHTA, CDR2 FQGNSA. V was trimmed by 1 base and J by 6 bases, leaving 11 bases between them. This CDR3 is CASSLDQGLDTQYF. CDR3 nucleotides: TGTGCCAGCAGCTTAGACCAGGGGTTGGATACGCAGTATTTT.

CDR3: CASSFPLEGPESRETDTQYF. In DNA, the CDR3 is TGCGCCAGCAGTTTTCCTCTCGAGGGGCCGGAGAGTAGGGAGACAGATACGCAGTATTTT. The chain combines TRBV5-1 with TRBJ2-3, with D tentatively TRBD1 or TRBD2 (5 bases each). This CDR3 comprises 20 residues. Trimming left V 5 bases short and J 3 bases short, with 31 bases between. The germline V gene encodes CDR1 SGHRS and CDR2 YFSETQ.

This chain connects TRBV6-1 to TRBJ1-2; D is undetermined. The CDR3 loop spans 10 amino acids. CDR1 is MNHNS, CDR2 SASEGT, per germline. The V and J ends lost 5 bases and 13 bases respectively, with 11 bases between them. CDR3 nucleotides: TGTGCCAGCAGTAATGACAAGCTCACCTTC. This translates into CASSNDKLTF.

The CDR3 region has the DNA TGTGCCAGTCAACAAGAGACCCAGTACTTC. It codes for CASQQETQYF. The chain links TRBV2 to TRBJ2-5; D unresolved. Germline V gene sequence: CDR1 SNHLY, CDR2 FYNNEI. Trimming took off 9 bases at V and 2 bases at J, with 4 bases between the two ends. The CDR3 sequence is 10 residues long. The full variable domain, with the rest looked up from reference TRBV2 and TRBJ2-5, is EPEVTQTPSHQVTQMGQEVILRCVPISNHLYFYWYRQILGQKVEFLVSFYNNEISEKSEIFDDQFSVERPDGSNFTLKIRSTKLEDSAMYFCASQQETQYFGPGTRLLVL.

Concerning this clone: Other DNA sequences in this sample translate to the same CDR3. The gene calls are TRBV18 and TRBJ1-5; D ambiguous. Trimming shortened V by 3 bases and J by 5 bases, and 8 bases separated the two germline ends. This CDR3 region has 13 residues. CDR1 is KGHSH and CDR2 is LQKENI in the germline V gene. CDR3 region: CASSPGRDQPQHF. DNA of the CDR3: TGTGCCAGCTCACCCGGGAGGGATCAGCCCCAGCATTTT.

The chain uses TRBV2 and TRBJ1-1; TRBD1 might be the D (6 bases). Looked up from germline, CDR1 is SNHLY and CDR2 is FYNNEI. The length of the CDR3 is 17 residues. The V end lost 5 bases, the J end lost 0 bases, and 19 bases lay between the germline ends. The CDR3 protein is CASSYRALGYMNTEAFF. DNA for the CDR3: TGTGCCAGCAGTTACAGGGCCTTGGGATACATGAACACTGAAGCTTTCTTT.

This chain connects TRBV2 to TRBJ2-1; 10 bases are a match to TRBD1. Germline loops: CDR1 SNHLY, CDR2 FYNNEI. The CDR3 runs to 15 residues. V shed 6 bases, J shed 7 bases, and the junction held 9 bases outside the gene matches. CDR3 residues: CASRSTGGFWNEQFF. CDR3 sequence (DNA): TGTGCCAGCAGATCGACAGGGGGCTTTTGGAATGAGCAGTTCTTC.

V and J are TRBV19 and TRBJ2-7, with D tentatively TRBD1 (7 bases). This CDR3 spans 14 amino acids. Germline assignment: CDR1 LNHDA and CDR2 SQIVND (reference sequence). Trimming took off 2 bases at V and 3 bases at J, with 11 bases between the two ends. This chain's CDR3 is CASSISRGVYEQYF. CDR3 nucleotides: TGTGCCAGTAGTATAAGCAGGGGGGTCTACGAGCAGTACTTC. The variable domain in full, with the rest retrieved from reference TRBV19 and TRBJ2-7, is DGGITQSPKYLFRKEGQNVTLSCEQNLNHDAMYWYRQDPGQGLRLIYYSQIVNDFQKGDIAEGYSVSREKKESFPLTVTSAQKNPTAFYLCASSISRGVYEQYFGPGTRLTVT.

This clone has a handful of counts. V is TRBV28 and J is TRBJ1-2, with TRBD1 matching over 11 bases. The CDR3 is 16 amino acids. Germline CDR1 reads MDHEN; CDR2 reads SYDVKM. V was clipped by 5 bases and J by 4 bases; unmatched bases: 9. DNA for the CDR3: TGTGCCAGCAGTAAGGGACAGGGGGTTTTATTCTATGGCTACACCTTC. Its translation is CASSKGQGVLFYGYTF.

The chain carries TRBV6-1 and TRBJ2-7; 7 bases agree with TRBD1. Per the germline V gene, CDR1 is MNHNS and CDR2 is SASEGT. The CDR3 is 12 residues long. With V trimmed by 5 bases and J by 3 bases, 1 base remained unmatched. CDR3 in amino acids: CASSRDSYEQYF. CDR3 in DNA: TGTGCCAGCAGTAGGGACAGCTACGAGCAGTACTTC.

The chain couples TRBV7-2 to TRBJ2-1; 12 nucleotides agree with TRBD2. The germline CDR1 and CDR2 sequences are SGHTA and FQGNSA. This CDR3 comprises 16 residues. Trimming took 5 bases from V and 8 from J; bases not matched to a gene: 10. DNA of the CDR3: TGTGCCAGCAGCGGGGGAAGACTAGCGGGAGCGGATGAGCAGTTCTTC. Protein: CASSGGRLAGADEQFF.

This chain joins TRBV6-1 and TRBJ1-1; 10 bases align to TRBD1. The CDR3 covers 14 residues. J lost 5 bases, V lost 8 bases, and 8 bases had no gene match. CDR1 is MNHNS and CDR2 is SASEGT in the germline V gene. CDR3 in DNA: TGTGCCAGCGGAAAGGGACAGGGGTTAACTGAAGCTTTCTTT. This codes for CASGKGQGLTEAFF.

This chain joins TRBV11-3 and TRBJ1-1, with a tentative D call TRBD1 (5 bases). V was shortened by 5 bases and J by 1 base, with 14 bases between the two germline ends. This CDR3 has 15 residues. The germline V gene encodes CDR1 SGHNT and CDR2 YENEEA. The CDR3 region has the DNA TGTGCCAGCAGCGTCGGGCAGGGAGCGAACACTGAAGCTTTCTTT. Residues: CASSVGQGANTEAFF.

The V gene is TRBV28, the J gene TRBJ1-6; perhaps TRBD1 as D (6 bases). Germline V gene lookup returns CDR1 MDHEN and CDR2 SYDVKM. V was clipped by 4 bases and J by 4 bases, with 14 bases between them. CDR3 length: 16 residues. The DNA for the CDR3 is TGTGCCAGCAGTTCCACCGTGACAGGTTATAATTCACCCCTCCACTTT. Its translation: CASSSTVTGYNSPLHF.

The chain combines TRBV2 with TRBJ2-7; a weak D match, TRBD2 (7 bases). V lost 5 bases, J lost 2 bases, and 16 bases lay in between. Germline CDR1 reads SNHLY; CDR2 reads FYNNEI. The CDR3 runs 15 residues. The CDR3 coding sequence is TGTGCCAGCAGTATCACACAGGGAGGGGCCTACGAGCAGTACTTC. Protein sequence: CASSITQGGAYEQYF.

The V and J genes are TRBV11-3 and TRBJ1-1, with 9 bases identical to TRBD1. The CDR3 extends over 17 amino acids. The trim removed 3 bases at V and 1 base at J, leaving 9 bases unmatched. The germline CDR1 and CDR2 sequences are SGHNT and YENEEA. CDR3 sequence: CASSFGYGQGQNTEAFF. The CDR3 coding sequence is TGTGCCAGCAGCTTCGGCTACGGACAGGGGCAGAACACTGAAGCTTTCTTT.

This sequence joins TRBV29-1 and TRBJ1-4; D remains ambiguous. V was clipped by 7 bases and J by 6 bases, with 15 bases between them. Germline lookup yields CDR1 SQVTM and CDR2 ANQGSEA. The CDR3 has 13 amino acids. As DNA, the CDR3 is TGCAGCGCCTATAGGGTTGGAGATGAAAAACTGTTTTTT. This translates into CSAYRVGDEKLFF.

The chain couples TRBV6-6 to TRBJ1-3; the D is unclear. The germline V gene encodes CDR1 MNHNY and CDR2 SVGAGI (reference sequence). Trimming took 5 bases from V and 4 from J, leaving 6 bases between them. The CDR3 extends over 12 amino acids. For the CDR3, the DNA is TGTGCCAGCAGTCCACAGGGAAACACCATATATTTT. Its translation is CASSPQGNTIYF.

V usage is TRBV2 and J usage is TRBJ2-1; 9 nucleotides match TRBD1. The germline CDR1 and CDR2 sequences are SNHLY and FYNNEI. The CDR3 has 18 amino acids. Germline trimming cut 0 bases from V and 1 base from J; bases unmatched to any gene: 7. The CDR3 bases are TGTGCCAGCAGTGAAGCGATTGGGACAGGGACTTCCTACAATGAGCAGTTCTTC. Its protein is CASSEAIGTGTSYNEQFF.

V gene TRBV6-5 combines with J gene TRBJ1-2; no reliable D call. The CDR3 length is 15 residues. Germline CDR1 MNHEY, CDR2 SVGAGI. V was trimmed by 6 bases and J by 0 bases, leaving 14 bases between them. DNA for the CDR3: TGTGCCAGCAGCCGAAGACTGGGAACTAACTATGGCTACACCTTC. Its protein is CASSRRLGTNYGYTF.

The V call is TRBV6-4, the J call TRBJ1-2, with D maybe TRBD1 (6 bases). This CDR3 region has 12 residues. Looked up from germline, CDR1 is MRHNA and CDR2 is SNTAGT. Trimming removed 4 bases at V and 7 bases at J, with 10 bases between. Here the CDR3 reads CASSAGVGGYTF. The CDR3 DNA follows: TGTGCCAGCAGTGCAGGGGTAGGTGGCTACACCTTC.

This clone has just one count. The chain is built from TRBV11-2 and TRBJ2-7; TRBD1 matches 8 bases. V shed 2 bases and J 9 bases; nucleotides not matched to a gene: 15. CDR1 is SGHAT and CDR2 is FQNNGV in the germline V gene. This CDR3 contains 16 residues. The CDR3: CASSLWGSSGGLGQYF. The CDR3 DNA reads TGTGCCAGCAGCTTATGGGGATCTTCAGGGGGCTTAGGGCAGTACTTC.